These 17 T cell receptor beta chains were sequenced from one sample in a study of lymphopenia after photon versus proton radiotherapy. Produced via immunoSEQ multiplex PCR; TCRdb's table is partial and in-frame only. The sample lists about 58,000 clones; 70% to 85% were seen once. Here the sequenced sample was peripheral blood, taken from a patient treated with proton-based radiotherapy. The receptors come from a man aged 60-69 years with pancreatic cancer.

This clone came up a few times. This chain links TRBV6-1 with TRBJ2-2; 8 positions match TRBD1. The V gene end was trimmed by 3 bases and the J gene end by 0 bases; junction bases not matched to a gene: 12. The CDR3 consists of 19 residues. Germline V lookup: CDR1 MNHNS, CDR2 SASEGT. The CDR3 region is CASSESVGTGLANTGELFF. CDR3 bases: TGTGCCAGCAGTGAGTCAGTGGGGACAGGCCTTGCGAACACCGGGGAGCTGTTTTTT.

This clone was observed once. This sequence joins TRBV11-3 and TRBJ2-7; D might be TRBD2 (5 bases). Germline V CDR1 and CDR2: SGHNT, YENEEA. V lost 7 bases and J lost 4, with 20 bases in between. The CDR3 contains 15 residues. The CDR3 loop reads CASTSAGPWGYEQYF. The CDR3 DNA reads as TGTGCCAGCACCTCCGCGGGTCCCTGGGGTTACGAGCAGTACTTC.

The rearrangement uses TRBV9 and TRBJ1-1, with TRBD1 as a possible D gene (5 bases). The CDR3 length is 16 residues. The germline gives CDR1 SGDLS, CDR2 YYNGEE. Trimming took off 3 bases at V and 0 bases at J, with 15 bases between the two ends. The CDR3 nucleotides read TGTGCCAGCAGCGCCCTCCTGGGACTGCTGAACACTGAAGCTTTCTTT. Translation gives CASSALLGLLNTEAFF. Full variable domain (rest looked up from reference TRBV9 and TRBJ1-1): DSGVTQTPKHLITATGQRVTLRCSPRSGDLSVYWYQQSLDQGLQFLIQYYNGEERAKGNILERFSAQQFPDLHSELNLSSLELGDSALYFCASSALLGLLNTEAFFGQGTRLTVV.

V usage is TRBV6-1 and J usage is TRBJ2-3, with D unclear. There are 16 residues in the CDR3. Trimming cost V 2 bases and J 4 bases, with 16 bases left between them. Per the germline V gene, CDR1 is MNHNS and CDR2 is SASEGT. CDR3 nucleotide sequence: TGTGCCAGCAGTGAAATGCCGCTGGGCGTCTCAGATACGCAGTATTTT. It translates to CASSEMPLGVSDTQYF.

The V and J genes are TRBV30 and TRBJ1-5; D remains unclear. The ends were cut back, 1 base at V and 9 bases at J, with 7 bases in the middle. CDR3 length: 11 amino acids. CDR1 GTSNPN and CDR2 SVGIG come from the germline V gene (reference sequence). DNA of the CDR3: TGTGCCTGGAGTGGGAACGGGCCCCAGCATTTT. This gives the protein CAWSGNGPQHF.

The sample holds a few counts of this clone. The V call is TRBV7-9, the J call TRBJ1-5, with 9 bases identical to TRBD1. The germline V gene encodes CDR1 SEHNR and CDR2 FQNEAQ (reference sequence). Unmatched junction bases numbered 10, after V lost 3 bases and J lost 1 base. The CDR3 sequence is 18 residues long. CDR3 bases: TGTGCCAGCAGCTTGGGCGGGACAGGGACCGTAAGCAATCAGCCCCAGCATTTT. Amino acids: CASSLGGTGTVSNQPQHF.

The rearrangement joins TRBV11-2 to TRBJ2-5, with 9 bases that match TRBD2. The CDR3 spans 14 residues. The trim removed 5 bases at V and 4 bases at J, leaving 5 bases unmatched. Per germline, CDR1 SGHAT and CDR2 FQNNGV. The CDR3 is CASSPGTSLETQYF. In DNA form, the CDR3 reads TGTGCCAGCAGCCCAGGGACTAGCCTAGAGACCCAGTACTTC.

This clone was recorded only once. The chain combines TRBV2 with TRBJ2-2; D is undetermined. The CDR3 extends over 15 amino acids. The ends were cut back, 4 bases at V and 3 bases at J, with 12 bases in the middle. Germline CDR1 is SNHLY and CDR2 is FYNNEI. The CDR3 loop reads CASSGVVLDTGELFF. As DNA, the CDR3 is TGTGCCAGCAGTGGAGTGGTATTGGACACCGGGGAGCTGTTTTTT.

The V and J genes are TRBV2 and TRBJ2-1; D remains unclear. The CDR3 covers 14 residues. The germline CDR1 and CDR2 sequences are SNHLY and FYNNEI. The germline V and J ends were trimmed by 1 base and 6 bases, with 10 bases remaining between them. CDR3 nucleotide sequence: TGTGCCAGCAGTGAAGTCCAAGCTTTCAATGAGCAGTTCTTC. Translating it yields CASSEVQAFNEQFF.

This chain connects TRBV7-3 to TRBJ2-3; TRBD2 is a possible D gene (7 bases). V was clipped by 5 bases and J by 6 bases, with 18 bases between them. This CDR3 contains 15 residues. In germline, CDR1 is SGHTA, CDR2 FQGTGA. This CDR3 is CASSPGGGAGDTQYF. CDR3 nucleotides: TGTGCCAGCAGCCCCGGTGGGGGGGCCGGGGATACGCAGTATTTT.

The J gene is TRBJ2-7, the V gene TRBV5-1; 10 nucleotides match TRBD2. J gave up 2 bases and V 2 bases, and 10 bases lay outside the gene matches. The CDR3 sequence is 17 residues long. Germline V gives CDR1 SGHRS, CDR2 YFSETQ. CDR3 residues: CASSLQPRTSGAYEQYF. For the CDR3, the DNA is TGCGCCAGCAGCTTACAACCCAGGACTAGCGGCGCCTACGAGCAGTACTTC.

The CDR3 is CAWSVFSQYQETQYF. The CDR3 DNA follows: TGTGCCTGGAGTGTATTCTCACAGTACCAAGAGACCCAGTACTTC. The J gene is TRBJ2-5, the V gene TRBV30; unclear D gene. Germline assignment: CDR1 GTSNPN and CDR2 SVGIG (reference sequence). The CDR3 extends over 15 amino acids. Deletions cut 0 bases from V and 0 bases from J, with 11 bases between.

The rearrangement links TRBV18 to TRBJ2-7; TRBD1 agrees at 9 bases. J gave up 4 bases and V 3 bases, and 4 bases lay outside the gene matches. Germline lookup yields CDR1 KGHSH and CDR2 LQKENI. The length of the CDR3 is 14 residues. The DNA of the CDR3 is TGTGCCAGCTCACCGGGACAGGGACCTTACGAGCAGTACTTC. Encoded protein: CASSPGQGPYEQYF.

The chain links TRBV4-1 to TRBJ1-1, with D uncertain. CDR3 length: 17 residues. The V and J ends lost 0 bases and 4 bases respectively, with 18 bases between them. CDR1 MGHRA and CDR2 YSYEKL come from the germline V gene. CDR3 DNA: TGCGCCAGCAGCCAAGATCTTGAGGGCAGTCGGGGCACTGAAGCTTTCTTT. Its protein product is CASSQDLEGSRGTEAFF.

CDR3 sequence: CASRISGRAGEQYF. In DNA, the CDR3 is TGTGCCAGCAGAATTAGCGGGAGGGCGGGGGAGCAGTACTTC. The chain has TRBV7-2 and TRBJ2-7, with 11 bases matching TRBD2. The length of the CDR3 is 14 residues. Germline CDR1 reads SGHTA; CDR2 reads FQGNSA. V shed 6 bases, J shed 7 bases, and the junction held 8 bases outside the gene matches.

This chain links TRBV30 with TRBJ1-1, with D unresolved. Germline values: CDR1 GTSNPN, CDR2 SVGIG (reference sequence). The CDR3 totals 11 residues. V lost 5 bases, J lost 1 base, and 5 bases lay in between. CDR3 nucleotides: TGTGCCTGGCTGGAGAACACTGAAGCTTTCTTT. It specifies CAWLENTEAFF.

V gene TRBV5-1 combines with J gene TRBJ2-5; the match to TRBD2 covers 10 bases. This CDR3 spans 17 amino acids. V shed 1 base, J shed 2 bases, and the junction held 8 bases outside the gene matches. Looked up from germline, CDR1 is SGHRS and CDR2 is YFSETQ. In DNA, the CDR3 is TGCGCCAGCAGCTTGATACTAGCGGGAAGCACACAAGAGACCCAGTACTTC. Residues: CASSLILAGSTQETQYF.